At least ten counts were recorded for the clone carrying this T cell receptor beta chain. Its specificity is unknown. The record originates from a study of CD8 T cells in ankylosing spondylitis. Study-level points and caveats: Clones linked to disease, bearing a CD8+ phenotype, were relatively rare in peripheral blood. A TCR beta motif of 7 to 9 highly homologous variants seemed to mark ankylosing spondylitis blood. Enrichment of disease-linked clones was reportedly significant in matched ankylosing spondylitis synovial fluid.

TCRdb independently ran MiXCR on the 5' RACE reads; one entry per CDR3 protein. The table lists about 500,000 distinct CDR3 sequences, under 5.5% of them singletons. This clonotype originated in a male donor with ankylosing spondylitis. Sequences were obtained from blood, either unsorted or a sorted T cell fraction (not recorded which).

CDR3 DNA sequence: TGCGCCAGCAGTGGTCAGACGGATTTTAACTATGGCTACACCTTC. This sequence encodes CASSGQTDFNYGYTF. This chain connects TRBV10-2 to TRBJ1-2, with D uncertain. The CDR3 contains 15 residues. CDR1 and CDR2 (germline): WSHSY, SAAADI. V was pared by 4 bases and J by 1 base, with 13 bases between.